These 16 T cell receptor beta chains were all obtained from the same sample, sequenced in a study of T cell changes during pregnancy in multiple sclerosis. Clones were read by immunoSEQ multiplex PCR, and TCRdb kept only the in-frame ones, dropping some. The table records fewer than 110,000 clones, 80% to 95% of them present only once. The sequencing here drew on peripheral blood, taken in the second trimester of pregnancy. Source of these receptors: a female donor with multiple sclerosis, enrolled in a pregnancy study.

J is TRBJ2-7 and V is TRBV29-1, with D possibly TRBD2 on 5 matching bases. This CDR3 contains 15 residues. V was pared by 4 bases and J by 3 bases, with 19 bases between. CDR1 SQVTM and CDR2 ANQGSEA come from the germline V gene. The CDR3, as DNA: TGCAGCGTTGTTGCGGGCCCCGGTGGTCTCTACGAGCAGTACTTC. It codes for CSVVAGPGGLYEQYF.

The chain combines TRBV7-2 with TRBJ2-1, with D tentatively TRBD2 (6 bases). This CDR3 spans 13 amino acids. V was shortened by 0 bases and J by 13 bases, with 13 bases between the two germline ends. The germline CDR1 and CDR2 sequences are SGHTA and FQGNSA. For the CDR3, the DNA is TGTGCCAGCAGCTTAGCGACTAGTATTACCCAGTTCTTC. Translation gives CASSLATSITQFF.

The rearrangement links TRBV19 to TRBJ1-4, with 8 positions matching TRBD1. Germline V gene data show CDR1 as LNHDA and CDR2 as SQIVND (reference sequence). V shed 1 base, J shed 8 bases, and the junction held 9 bases outside the gene matches. The CDR3 loop spans 16 amino acids. The CDR3: CASSIARTGSREKLFF. The CDR3 DNA is TGTGCCAGTAGTATAGCACGGACAGGGAGTCGAGAAAAACTGTTTTTT. The full variable domain, its missing parts supplied by reference TRBV19 and TRBJ1-4, is DGGITQSPKYLFRKEGQNVTLSCEQNLNHDAMYWYRQDPGQGLRLIYYSQIVNDFQKGDIAEGYSVSREKKESFPLTVTSAQKNPTAFYLCASSIARTGSREKLFFGSGTQLSVL.

V gene TRBV28 combines with J gene TRBJ2-7; 7 bases align to TRBD2. Germline V lookup: CDR1 MDHEN, CDR2 SYDVKM. The J segment lost 7 bases and the V segment lost 3 bases, leaving 9 bases of the junction unmatched. The CDR3 runs 14 residues. The CDR3 nucleotides are TGTGCCAGCAGTTTGGTGGGGGGGAGGTGGGAGCAGTACTTC. It is translated as CASSLVGGRWEQYF.

This clone was observed a handful of times. DNA of the CDR3: TGTGCCAGCAGCAGAGATTTAACTAATGAAAAACTGTTTTTT. As protein: CASSRDLTNEKLFF. V gene TRBV9 combines with J gene TRBJ1-4; D is unclear. V dropped 4 bases and J dropped 1 base, with 8 bases sitting between them. Germline V gene lookup returns CDR1 SGDLS and CDR2 YYNGEE. There are 14 residues in the CDR3.

The chain combines TRBV23-1 with TRBJ2-7; TRBD2 agrees at 11 bases. TRBV23-1 is an ORF, with its function uncertain. The CDR3 runs to 18 residues. Trimming cost V 0 bases and J 4 bases; bases outside gene matches: 11. CDR3 residues: CASSQSCLAGGSSYEQYF. In DNA form, the CDR3 reads TGCGCCAGCAGTCAATCTTGCCTAGCGGGAGGTTCCAGTTACGAGCAGTACTTC.

The rearrangement links TRBV19 to TRBJ1-3; D gene uncertain. The CDR3 loop spans 14 amino acids. V lost 6 bases and J 1 base, leaving 10 bases between the germline ends. CDR1 is LNHDA and CDR2 is SQIVND in the germline V gene (reference sequence). CDR3 bases: TGTGCCAGTAGACTCCCCGGGTCTGGAAACACCATATATTTT. This encodes CASRLPGSGNTIYF.

The chain uses TRBV28 and TRBJ2-7, with 8 bases matching TRBD1. This CDR3 comprises 14 residues. The junction had 6 bases not matched to a gene; V was cut back by 2 bases and J by 6 bases. CDR1 is MDHEN, CDR2 SYDVKM, per germline. Written as DNA, the CDR3 is TGTGCCAGCAGTTTACCCGACAGGGGTCGCGAGCAGTACTTC. It specifies CASSLPDRGREQYF. Using reference TRBV28 and TRBJ2-7 for the parts outside the CDR3, the full variable domain is DVKVTQSSRYLVKRTGEKVFLECVQDMDHENMFWYRQDPGLGLRLIYFSYDVKMKEKGDIPEGYSVSREKKERFSLILESASTNQTSMYLCASSLPDRGREQYFGPGTRLTVT.

In DNA form, the CDR3 reads TGTGCCAGCAGTTTATCAGGGGGCGACACCGGGGAGCTGTTTTTT. This encodes CASSLSGGDTGELFF. The chain recombines TRBV27 with TRBJ2-2; 7 bases are shared with TRBD1. CDR3 size: 15 residues. Trimming cost V 0 bases and J 3 bases; bases outside gene matches: 1. Germline V gene data show CDR1 as MNHEY and CDR2 as SMNVEV (reference sequence).

Notes on this clone: At one of its ends the junction is not consistent with the germline gene, which may arise from a read error. This chain uses TRBV11-2 with TRBJ1-2, with 7 bases fitting TRBD1. Germline values: CDR1 SGHAT, CDR2 FQNNGV. CDR3 size: 14 residues. CDR3 region: CASSLEQGPSGYTF. The CDR3 DNA reads TGTGCCAGCAGCCTAGAACAGGGGCCTAGTGGCTACACCTTC.

The V call is TRBV19, the J call TRBJ1-1; a possible D gene is TRBD1 (5 bases). The ends were cut back, 6 bases at V and 4 bases at J, with 18 bases in the middle. Per the germline V gene, CDR1 is LNHDA and CDR2 is SQIVND (reference sequence). The CDR3 is 15 amino acids. CDR3: CASSLTLGGTTEAFF. The CDR3 DNA is TGTGCCAGTAGCCTCACCCTGGGAGGGACCACTGAAGCTTTCTTT.

The chain uses TRBV7-2 and TRBJ2-7; 8 bases are a match to TRBD1. This CDR3 region has 17 residues. Germline lookup yields CDR1 SGHTA and CDR2 FQGNSA. V dropped 2 bases and J dropped 3; count of bases not matched to a gene: 12. The CDR3 DNA reads TGTGCCAGCAGCTTATCAACGACAGGGGTCCTTAGCTACGAGCAGTACTTC. It translates to CASSLSTTGVLSYEQYF. Full variable domain (rest looked up from reference TRBV7-2 and TRBJ2-7): GAGVSQSPSNKVTEKGKDVELRCDPISGHTALYWYRQSLGQGLEFLIYFQGNSAPDKSGLPSDRFSAERTGGSVSTLTIQRTQQEDSAVYLCASSLSTTGVLSYEQYFGPGTRLTVT.

The rearrangement uses TRBV2 and TRBJ2-1, with 12 bases aligning to TRBD2. The CDR3 runs 16 residues. The ends lost 9 bases at V and 7 bases at J; junction bases unmatched: 13. Germline-derived CDR1 and CDR2 are SNHLY and FYNNEI. CDR3 sequence: CASSGLLAGGPNEQFF. The CDR3 nucleotides are TGTGCCAGTTCCGGGCTTCTAGCGGGAGGGCCAAATGAGCAGTTCTTC.

The rearrangement joins TRBV6-1 to TRBJ1-4; D unresolved. The CDR3 spans 14 residues. Between the trimmed V and J ends, which lost 8 bases and 5 bases, there was a span of 15 bases. Germline-derived CDR1 and CDR2 are MNHNS and SASEGT. The chain's CDR3 is CASALATANEKLFF. In DNA, the CDR3 is TGTGCCAGCGCCCTAGCAACAGCGAATGAAAAACTGTTTTTT.

The chain is built from TRBV5-1 and TRBJ1-3; D call uncertain. CDR3 length: 14 residues. Trimming pared 4 bases from V and 1 base from J, leaving 9 bases between. Germline V CDR1 and CDR2: SGHRS, YFSETQ. CDR3 nucleotides: TGCGCCAGCAGCGGTACTGCTTCTGGAAACACCATATATTTT. It codes for CASSGTASGNTIYF. Combining the CDR3 with reference TRBV5-1 and TRBJ1-3 gives the whole variable domain KAGVTQTPRYLIKTRGQQVTLSCSPISGHRSVSWYQQTPGQGLQFLFEYFSETQRNKGNFPGRFSGRQFSNSRSEMNVSTLELGDSALYLCASSGTASGNTIYFGEGSWLTVV.

The rearrangement uses TRBV2 and TRBJ1-2; a possible D gene is TRBD1 (6 bases). Per the germline V gene, CDR1 is SNHLY and CDR2 is FYNNEI. This CDR3 has 14 amino acids. The V and J ends lost 6 bases and 5 bases respectively, with 16 bases between them. For the CDR3, the DNA is TGTGCCAGCAGAGAGGACAGAAGGGATTATGGCTACACCTTC. It translates to CASREDRRDYGYTF.